These 30 T cell receptor beta chains were all obtained from the same sample, sequenced in a study of blood T cell repertoires in COVID-19 (dated by TCRdb to about 2020). Receptor libraries were prepared by the immunoSEQ multiplex PCR assay. Here the immuneACCESS table is served through TCRdb, limited to in-frame sequences with V and J called. Missing clones are a known gap in these copies; in checked studies unresolved V genes cover under half, and the rest lacks a known reason. The sample table contains hundreds of thousands of clones; only one count was recorded for around 78% of them. The ten largest clones capture around 2.6% of the sample. Material for sequencing was peripheral blood. These receptors all come from a woman between 65 and 79 years old with active or convalescent COVID-19.

The chain is built from TRBV2 and TRBJ1-1, with D perhaps matching TRBD1 (5 bases). The length of the CDR3 is 13 residues. Trimming cost V 1 base and J 5 bases, with 8 bases left between them. Germline lookup yields CDR1 SNHLY and CDR2 FYNNEI. CDR3 loop: CASSEGGRTEAFF. The CDR3 DNA sequence: TGTGCCAGCAGTGAAGGGGGCAGGACTGAAGCTTTCTTT.

The chain links TRBV5-4 to TRBJ2-1, with 10 bases lining up with TRBD2. The CDR3 loop spans 15 amino acids. J lost 5 bases, V lost 1 base, and 3 bases had no gene match. Germline values: CDR1 SGHNT, CDR2 YYREEE (reference sequence). The CDR3 DNA reads TGTGCCAGCAGCTTGAGGCTAGCGGGAGACAATGAGCAGTTCTTC. Translating it yields CASSLRLAGDNEQFF.

The V call is TRBV18, the J call TRBJ2-3, with TRBD1 as a possible D gene (5 bases). Germline assignment: CDR1 KGHSH and CDR2 LQKENI. The CDR3 extends over 14 amino acids. Trimming took 2 bases from V and 3 from J, leaving 9 bases between them. CDR3 sequence: CASSPSRQTDTQYF. The CDR3 DNA reads as TGTGCCAGCTCACCATCTCGACAGACAGATACGCAGTATTTT. Combining the CDR3 with reference TRBV18 and TRBJ2-3 gives the whole variable domain NAGVMQNPRHLVRRRGQEARLRCSPMKGHSHVYWYRQLPEEGLKFMVYLQKENIIDESGMPKERFSAEFPKEGPSILRIQQVVRGDSAAYFCASSPSRQTDTQYFGPGTRLTVL.

This chain connects TRBV10-3 to TRBJ2-7; TRBD2 agrees at 8 bases. The ends lost 10 bases at V and 3 bases at J; junction bases unmatched: 8. Germline V lookup: CDR1 ENHRY, CDR2 SYGVKD. The CDR3 is 13 residues long. CDR3 in amino acids: CATNSGSNYEQYF. The CDR3 bases are TGTGCCACCAACAGCGGGAGTAACTACGAGCAGTACTTC.

The CDR3 protein is CASQPGGPEAFF. DNA for the CDR3: TGTGCCTCACAGCCGGGGGGGCCTGAAGCTTTCTTT. The J gene is TRBJ1-1, the V gene TRBV2; the D gene is possibly TRBD1 (6 bases). The germline CDR1 and CDR2 sequences are SNHLY and FYNNEI. The V and J ends lost 11 bases and 6 bases respectively, with 16 bases between them. The CDR3 spans 12 residues.

The J gene is TRBJ1-2, the V gene TRBV2; TRBD1 might be the D (5 bases). Trimming removed 7 bases at V and 4 bases at J, with 16 bases between. CDR3 length: 14 amino acids. Germline lookup yields CDR1 SNHLY and CDR2 FYNNEI. The CDR3 spells CASTPAGLIYGYTF. The CDR3 DNA is TGTGCCAGCACCCCCGCGGGGCTCATCTATGGCTACACCTTC.

The rearrangement links TRBV5-4 to TRBJ2-2; 13 bases line up with TRBD2. The CDR3 is made up of 17 amino acids. V shed 3 bases and J 6 bases; nucleotides not matched to a gene: 8. Germline CDR1 and CDR2: SGHNT and YYREEE (reference sequence). CDR3 residues: CASSSGLAGVKSGELFF. CDR3 DNA: TGTGCCAGCAGCTCCGGACTAGCGGGAGTGAAATCCGGGGAGCTGTTTTTT.

This rearrangement joins TRBV5-1 to TRBJ1-5; D ambiguous. The CDR3 is 13 residues long. The germline V gene encodes CDR1 SGHRS and CDR2 YFSETQ. Trimming took off 7 bases at V and 3 bases at J, with 11 bases between the two ends. This CDR3 is CASAADSNQPQHF. CDR3 bases: TGCGCCAGCGCGGCCGATTCCAATCAGCCCCAGCATTTT.

The chain uses TRBV9 and TRBJ2-3, with a tentative D call TRBD1 (5 bases). The CDR3 loop spans 15 amino acids. Germline values: CDR1 SGDLS, CDR2 YYNGEE. Trimming pared 1 base from V and 2 bases from J, leaving 11 bases between. The CDR3 loop reads CASSVLDNPTDTQYF. The CDR3 nucleotides are TGTGCCAGCAGCGTACTGGACAACCCCACAGATACGCAGTATTTT. The complete variable domain, with remaining parts taken from reference TRBV9 and TRBJ2-3, reads DSGVTQTPKHLITATGQRVTLRCSPRSGDLSVYWYQQSLDQGLQFLIQYYNGEERAKGNILERFSAQQFPDLHSELNLSSLELGDSALYFCASSVLDNPTDTQYFGPGTRLTVL.

The J gene is TRBJ1-1, the V gene TRBV30; D is unresolved. The CDR3 contains 13 residues. Trimming cost V 0 bases and J 8 bases, with 13 bases left between them. Germline CDR1 is GTSNPN and CDR2 is SVGIG (reference sequence). DNA for the CDR3: TGTGCCTGGAGTGTCGAGGGCGGTAGCGAAGCTTTCTTT. Translating gives CAWSVEGGSEAFF.

The chain joins TRBV5-1 to TRBJ1-4; D is perhaps TRBD1 (5 bases). Looked up from germline, CDR1 is SGHRS and CDR2 is YFSETQ. The CDR3 is 16 residues long. Trimming removed 4 bases from V and 5 bases from J, with 18 bases in between. The CDR3 sequence is CASSVLGGTANEKLFF. In nucleotides, the CDR3 is TGCGCCAGCAGCGTTTTGGGGGGGACGGCCAATGAAAAACTGTTTTTT.

The CDR3 here is CAWSSGSFEPQHF. CDR3 coding DNA: TGTGCCTGGAGTTCGGGGTCATTCGAGCCCCAGCATTTT. The V call is TRBV30, the J call TRBJ1-5; D call uncertain. The V and J ends lost 2 bases and 8 bases respectively, with 13 bases between them. Per the germline V gene, CDR1 is GTSNPN and CDR2 is SVGIG (reference sequence). CDR3 size: 13 residues.

The chain employs TRBV6-5 and TRBJ2-5; no firm D call. Germline CDR1 and CDR2: MNHEY and SVGAGI. V was clipped by 6 bases and J by 0 bases, with 14 bases between them. The CDR3 has 15 residues. The CDR3 DNA is TGTGCCAGCAGGGCTCCTGGGCCCCACCAAGAGACCCAGTACTTC. It translates to CASRAPGPHQETQYF.

The chain uses TRBV7-9 and TRBJ1-1; D might be TRBD1 (6 bases). Trimming took off 1 base at V and 3 bases at J, with 12 bases between the two ends. Germline loops: CDR1 SEHNR, CDR2 FQNEAQ (reference sequence). This CDR3 contains 15 residues. CDR3 nucleotide sequence: TGTGCCAGCAGCTTAGATTTGGCAGGGGACACTGAAGCTTTCTTT. It is translated as CASSLDLAGDTEAFF. Filled out from reference TRBV7-9 and TRBJ1-1, the complete variable domain reads DTGVSQNPRHKITKRGQNVTFRCDPISEHNRLYWYRQTLGQGPEFLTYFQNEAQLEKSRLLSDRFSAERPKGSFSTLEIQRTEQGDSAMYLCASSLDLAGDTEAFFGQGTRLTVV.

The V and J genes are TRBV28 and TRBJ2-7; 13 bases agree with TRBD2. This CDR3 region has 15 residues. Losses at the gene ends were 5 bases for V and 7 bases for J; bases not matched to a gene: 8. Germline V gene data show CDR1 as MDHEN and CDR2 as SYDVKM. CDR3 sequence (DNA): TGTGCCAGCAGTCCAACTAGCGGGGGGGCCCGAGAGCAGTACTTC. It encodes CASSPTSGGAREQYF.

This clone was found once. This chain links TRBV5-1 with TRBJ1-1; TRBD1 might be the D (6 bases). The CDR3 contains 14 residues. Germline V CDR1 and CDR2: SGHRS, YFSETQ. V was trimmed by 4 bases and J by 2 bases, leaving 12 bases between them. The CDR3 DNA reads TGCGCCAGCAGCGTTACAGGGCGAAACACTGAAGCTTTCTTT. This sequence encodes CASSVTGRNTEAFF.

This chain connects TRBV24-1 to TRBJ2-1; 10 bases agree with TRBD1. Looked up from germline, CDR1 is KGHDR and CDR2 is SFDVKD. Unmatched junction bases numbered 5, after V lost 7 bases and J lost 9 bases. CDR3 length equals 13 residues. CDR3 coding DNA: TGTGCCACCAGCCGACAGGGGGCAGGTGAGCAGTTCTTC. It codes for CATSRQGAGEQFF.

Concerning this clone itself: The sample has other DNA sequences that encode this CDR3 too. The gene calls are TRBV7-2 and TRBJ2-1, with 10 bases matching TRBD2. The germline V gene encodes CDR1 SGHTA and CDR2 FQGNSA. The CDR3 runs to 16 residues. V was pared by 1 base and J by 6 bases, with 6 bases of the junction left unmatched. CDR3 sequence: CASSLGPSGGGNEQFF. CDR3 DNA: TGTGCCAGCAGCTTAGGTCCCAGCGGGGGGGGCAATGAGCAGTTCTTC.

The gene calls are TRBV19 and TRBJ2-7; a weak D match, TRBD2 (6 bases). Trimming removed 3 bases at V and 2 bases at J, with 23 bases between. Per the germline V gene, CDR1 is LNHDA and CDR2 is SQIVND (reference sequence). CDR3 length equals 18 residues. The CDR3 DNA follows: TGTGCCAGTAGTATGGGGCCCCAGCGGAGCGGGTACGCCTACGAGCAGTACTTC. It yields the protein CASSMGPQRSGYAYEQYF.

A remark on this clone: In the same sample, other DNA sequences code for this CDR3. This chain joins TRBV30 and TRBJ1-2; possibly TRBD1 for D (6 bases). Germline CDR1 reads GTSNPN; CDR2 reads SVGIG (reference sequence). There are 13 residues in the CDR3. Trimming took off 2 bases at V and 4 bases at J, with 11 bases between the two ends. The CDR3 sequence is CAWSRDRPYGYTF. CDR3 sequence (DNA): TGTGCCTGGAGTCGTGACAGGCCCTATGGCTACACCTTC.

V is TRBV5-4 and J is TRBJ2-2; TRBD1 matches at 10 bases. The CDR3 contains 15 residues. CDR1 is SGHNT, CDR2 YYREEE, per germline (reference sequence). V dropped 5 bases and J dropped 3; count of bases not matched to a gene: 4. The CDR3 DNA follows: TGTGCCAGCAGTTCCGGGACAGGGGACACCGGGGAGCTGTTTTTT. This translates into CASSSGTGDTGELFF.

The rearrangement uses TRBV9 and TRBJ1-3, with 9 nucleotides matching TRBD1. CDR3 length: 15 residues. Losses at the gene ends were 4 bases for V and 4 bases for J; bases not matched to a gene: 6. Looked up from germline, CDR1 is SGDLS and CDR2 is YYNGEE. Here the CDR3 DNA reads TGTGCCAGCAGCAAACGAACAGGGGGCGGAAACACCATATATTTT. This encodes CASSKRTGGGNTIYF.

The chain joins TRBV4-1 to TRBJ2-1; 13 bases are shared with TRBD2. The trim removed 4 bases at V and 6 bases at J, leaving 9 bases unmatched. The germline V gene has CDR1 MGHRA and CDR2 YSYEKL. CDR3 length: 17 residues. For the CDR3, the DNA is TGCGCCAGCAGCCCCTGGACTAGCGGGAGAAGCTCCAATGAGCAGTTCTTC. It translates to CASSPWTSGRSSNEQFF.

The gene calls are TRBV29-1 and TRBJ1-1; 7 nucleotides match TRBD1. The V and J ends lost 6 bases and 0 bases, in that order; junction bases with no gene match: 4. The V gene's germline CDR1 is SQVTM and CDR2 ANQGSEA. The CDR3 has 13 residues. The CDR3 DNA reads TGCAGCGTGACGGGACAGTTGAACACTGAAGCTTTCTTT. It yields the protein CSVTGQLNTEAFF. Full variable domain (rest looked up from reference TRBV29-1 and TRBJ1-1): SAVISQKPSRDICQRGTSLTIQCQVDSQVTMMFWYRQQPGQSLTLIATANQGSEATYESGFVIDKFPISRPNLTFSTLTVSNMSPEDSSIYLCSVTGQLNTEAFFGQGTRLTVV.

The chain uses TRBV5-6 and TRBJ1-1; D is undetermined. V gave up 4 bases and J gave up 1 base, with 11 bases separating them. Germline loops: CDR1 SGHDT, CDR2 YYEEEE. The CDR3 is 14 amino acids. In DNA, the CDR3 is TGTGCCAGCAGCCTCCGAGTGAGGAACACTGAAGCTTTCTTT. Translating it yields CASSLRVRNTEAFF.

Turning to this clone: At one end, the junction sequence differs from germline, possibly due to a read error. The rearrangement uses TRBV7-8 and TRBJ2-7; TRBD1 matches at 7 bases. Germline loops: CDR1 SGHVS, CDR2 FQNEAQ. This CDR3 has 12 amino acids. CDR3 amino acids: CASSALRDSKSF. DNA of the CDR3: TGTGCCAGCAGCGCGTTACGGGACAGCAAAAGCTTC.

J is TRBJ1-2 and V is TRBV7-9; D unclear. Germline V lookup: CDR1 SEHNR, CDR2 FQNEAQ (reference sequence). The CDR3 covers 12 residues. Trimming removed 4 bases from V and 4 bases from J, with 7 bases in between. This chain's CDR3 is CASSSEIYGYTF. Here the CDR3 DNA reads TGTGCCAGCAGCTCAGAAATCTATGGCTACACCTTC.

The J gene is TRBJ2-5, the V gene TRBV6-5, with D tentatively TRBD1 (7 bases). The V end was cut by 8 bases, the J end by 2 bases, with 12 bases between. The V gene's germline CDR1 is MNHEY and CDR2 SVGAGI. This CDR3 spans 13 amino acids. The CDR3 DNA follows: TGTGCCAGCCGGGGGACAGCTCAAGAGACCCAGTACTTC. Amino acids: CASRGTAQETQYF.

CDR3 coding DNA: TGTGCCATCAGTGAGTCGAGTCGGCGAGCCACCGGAGCTGAAAAACTGTTTTTT. It encodes CAISESSRRATGAEKLFF. The rearrangement links TRBV10-3 to TRBJ1-4, with D uncertain. The CDR3 has 18 amino acids. The germline V gene encodes CDR1 ENHRY and CDR2 SYGVKD. V gave up 0 bases and J gave up 7 bases, with 21 bases separating them.

The gene calls are TRBV7-9 and TRBJ2-3; TRBD2 matches at 13 bases. CDR1 is SEHNR and CDR2 is FQNEAQ in the germline V gene (reference sequence). J lost 2 bases, V lost 1 base, and 3 bases had no gene match. The CDR3 sequence is 17 residues long. In DNA form, the CDR3 reads TGTGCCAGCAGCTTAGGACTAGCGGGGGGCCCCACAGATACGCAGTATTTT. Translated: CASSLGLAGGPTDTQYF.